What follows are 21 T cell receptor beta chains derived from one specimen sequenced in a study of T cells in Graves' hyperthyroidism and ophthalmopathy. From RNA transcripts, TCR beta CDR3 regions were amplified. RT-PCR in the first round (using the HTBI primer set) targeted the TCR CDR3. Via MiXCR, TCRdb re-called the multiplex PCR reads, giving one row per CDR3 protein. The repertoire has roughly 500,000 distinct CDR3 sequences, 22% of them found once; the top ten carry about 49%. The sequenced sample was blood. Receptor source: a woman between 65 and 79 years old with Graves' ophthalmopathy.

This clonotype showed up just a few times. The gene calls are TRBV19 and TRBJ2-5; D remains ambiguous. Germline V lookup: CDR1 LNHDA, CDR2 SQIVND (reference sequence). The V and J ends lost 6 bases and 4 bases respectively, with 18 bases between them. CDR3 length equals 15 residues. DNA for the CDR3: TGTGCCAGTAGCCCTTGGCTTGTCCCGGGAGAGACCCAGTACTTC. This sequence encodes CASSPWLVPGETQYF.

The V gene is TRBV20-1, the J gene TRBJ2-7; 11 bases match TRBD2. Germline V lookup: CDR1 DFQATT, CDR2 SNEGSKA (reference sequence). The CDR3 spans 14 residues. The trim removed 5 bases at V and 7 bases at J, leaving 10 bases unmatched. CDR3 bases: TGCAGTGCTCTCGGAACTAGCGGGAGTAGTGAGCAGTACTTC. It is translated as CSALGTSGSSEQYF.

This clonotype was found a few times. The chain is built from TRBV5-1 and TRBJ1-2, with D unresolved. Trimming cost V 0 bases and J 2 bases, with 8 bases left between them. Looked up from germline, CDR1 is SGHRS and CDR2 is YFSETQ. CDR3 size: 14 residues. DNA of the CDR3: TGCGCCAGCAGCTTGGACACAATGAACTATGGCTACACCTTC. Residues: CASSLDTMNYGYTF. Full variable domain (outside the CDR3, taken from reference TRBV5-1 and TRBJ1-2): KAGVTQTPRYLIKTRGQQVTLSCSPISGHRSVSWYQQTPGQGLQFLFEYFSETQRNKGNFPGRFSGRQFSNSRSEMNVSTLELGDSALYLCASSLDTMNYGYTFGSGTRLTVV.

The table lists this clonotype with many counts. The genes are TRBV5-1 and TRBJ1-2, with D maybe TRBD1 (6 bases). CDR3 length: 13 residues. The ends were cut back, 2 bases at V and 3 bases at J, with 8 bases in the middle. Germline V gene lookup returns CDR1 SGHRS and CDR2 YFSETQ. The CDR3, as DNA: TGCGCCAGCAGCTTTGGGGGCGACTATGGCTACACCTTC. Its translation: CASSFGGDYGYTF.

This clonotype was recorded only once. Since no conserved phenylalanine or tryptophan closes the CDR3, a read error is the likely cause. V usage is TRBV19 and J usage is TRBJ1-1; D is perhaps TRBD1 (6 bases). CDR3 length: 15 amino acids. CDR1 is LNHDA, CDR2 SQIVND, per germline (reference sequence). With 9 bases removed from V and 0 bases from J, the gap between germline ends came to 17 bases. CDR3 nucleotide sequence: TGTGCCAGCATTAGGGGGGGCAACCTGAACACTGAAGCTTTCCTT. Its protein is CASIRGGNLNTEAFL.

The gene calls are TRBV18 and TRBJ1-2, with D unresolved. Germline values: CDR1 KGHSH, CDR2 LQKENI. The CDR3 is 12 amino acids. With 2 bases removed from V and 8 bases from J, the gap between germline ends came to 9 bases. CDR3 loop: CASSPGERGYTF. In nucleotides, the CDR3 is TGTGCCAGCTCACCAGGGGAAAGGGGCTACACCTTC.

This clonotype was counted many times. This chain uses TRBV28 with TRBJ2-1, with 9 bases aligning to TRBD2. CDR1 and CDR2 (germline): MDHEN, SYDVKM. The CDR3 runs to 16 residues. The J segment lost 2 bases and the V segment lost 3 bases, leaving 5 bases of the junction unmatched. Here the CDR3 DNA reads TGTGCCAGCAGTTTGGTCCAGCGGGGGGCCTACAATGAGCAGTTCTTC. Its protein is CASSLVQRGAYNEQFF. Based on the CDR3 plus reference TRBV28 and TRBJ2-1, the full variable domain is DVKVTQSSRYLVKRTGEKVFLECVQDMDHENMFWYRQDPGLGLRLIYFSYDVKMKEKGDIPEGYSVSREKKERFSLILESASTNQTSMYLCASSLVQRGAYNEQFFGPGTRLTVL.

This clonotype was counted between two and nine times. J is TRBJ2-7 and V is TRBV29-1; no clear D. CDR1 and CDR2 from the germline V gene are SQVTM and ANQGSEA. V was trimmed by 6 bases and J by 5 bases, leaving 17 bases between them. The CDR3 covers 13 residues. CDR3 protein: CSVFFLKANEQYF. CDR3 DNA sequence: TGCAGCGTGTTTTTCCTCAAAGCAAACGAGCAGTACTTC.

The J gene is TRBJ2-2, the V gene TRBV7-8, with a possible D match to TRBD1 (5 bases). Germline V gene sequence: CDR1 SGHVS, CDR2 FQNEAQ. V gave up 0 bases and J gave up 6 bases, with 8 bases separating them. The CDR3 length is 14 residues. The CDR3 spells CASSLAGQAGELFF. The CDR3 coding sequence is TGTGCCAGCAGCTTAGCGGGGCAAGCCGGGGAGCTGTTTTTT.

The chain links TRBV7-8 to TRBJ1-4; D remains unclear. Germline V gene sequence: CDR1 SGHVS, CDR2 FQNEAQ. Trimming removed 7 bases from V and 1 base from J, with 13 bases in between. CDR3 length: 15 amino acids. CDR3 amino acids: CASTPFGGTNEKLFF. CDR3 DNA: TGTGCCAGCACCCCTTTCGGTGGAACTAATGAAAAACTGTTTTTT.

This clonotype was observed a few times. V and J are TRBV5-1 and TRBJ2-5; D is possibly TRBD1 or TRBD2 (6 bases each). The CDR3 spans 15 residues. V lost 2 bases, J lost 2 bases, and 13 bases lay in between. CDR1 and CDR2 from the germline V gene are SGHRS and YFSETQ. CDR3 residues: CASSFGGAGQETQYF. As DNA, the CDR3 is TGCGCCAGCAGCTTCGGGGGCGCGGGTCAAGAGACCCAGTACTTC.

A word on this clonotype: A much larger clone sits a single nucleotide away, making a read error possible. As the CDR3 is not closed by the conserved phenylalanine or tryptophan, this likely results from a read error. The J gene is TRBJ2-7, the V gene TRBV28, with 9 bases that match TRBD2. V shed 6 bases and J 6 bases; nucleotides not matched to a gene: 9. This CDR3 comprises 14 residues. Germline-derived CDR1 and CDR2 are MDHEN and SYDVKM. CDR3 nucleotides: TGTGCCAGCAGACCGGGACTAGCCTCACTCGAGCAGTACCTC. It codes for CASRPGLASLEQYL.

This clonotype occurred once. The chain carries TRBV3-1 and TRBJ1-5; D is undetermined. Germline CDR1 reads LGHDT; CDR2 reads YNNKEL (reference sequence). There are 15 residues in the CDR3. Trimming cost V 4 bases and J 3 bases, with 13 bases left between them. CDR3 residues: CASSLKGANNQPQHF. Written as DNA, the CDR3 is TGTGCCAGCAGCCTTAAGGGAGCGAACAATCAGCCCCAGCATTTT. Based on the CDR3 plus reference TRBV3-1 and TRBJ1-5, the full variable domain is DTAVSQTPKYLVTQMGNDKSIKCEQNLGHDTMYWYKQDSKKFLKIMFSYNNKELIINETVPNRFSPKSPDKAHLNLHINSLELGDSAVYFCASSLKGANNQPQHFGDGTRLSIL.

V usage is TRBV5-1 and J usage is TRBJ2-1; TRBD1 agrees at 12 bases. CDR1 is SGHRS and CDR2 is YFSETQ in the germline V gene. Trimming cost V 4 bases and J 7 bases; bases outside gene matches: 9. The length of the CDR3 is 16 residues. The CDR3 DNA reads as TGCGCCAGCAGCCTGGTGGGACAGGGGGCGCGGAATGAGCAGTTCTTC. This codes for CASSLVGQGARNEQFF.

The chain links TRBV30 to TRBJ1-3, with D maybe TRBD1 (5 bases). CDR1 and CDR2 from the germline V gene are GTSNPN and SVGIG (reference sequence). Trimming cost V 3 bases and J 4 bases, with 7 bases left between them. The CDR3 is 12 residues long. This chain's CDR3 is CAWRGLGNTIYF. The CDR3 nucleotides read TGTGCCTGGAGGGGGCTCGGAAACACCATATATTTT. The variable domain in full, with the rest retrieved from reference TRBV30 and TRBJ1-3, is SQTIHQWPATLVQPVGSPLSLECTVEGTSNPNLYWYRQAAGRGLQLLFYSVGIGQISSEVPQNLSASRPQDRQFILSSKKLLLSDSGFYLCAWRGLGNTIYFGEGSWLTVV.

This clonotype was observed a handful of times. The CDR3 DNA reads TGTGCCATCAAGGATATAGCCAAAAACATTCAGTACTTC. Translation: CAIKDIAKNIQYF. The V and J genes are TRBV10-3 and TRBJ2-4; D is uncertain. V lost 7 bases and J 0 bases, leaving 7 bases between the germline ends. Looked up from germline, CDR1 is ENHRY and CDR2 is SYGVKD. CDR3 size: 13 residues.

The chain employs TRBV2 and TRBJ2-1; a weak D match, TRBD1 (7 bases). The CDR3 has 15 residues. In germline, CDR1 is SNHLY, CDR2 FYNNEI. V was shortened by 6 bases and J by 2 bases, with 14 bases between the two germline ends. The CDR3 DNA reads TGTGCCAGCAGGGTAGACAGGGAGGCCTACAATGAGCAGTTCTTC. Translation: CASRVDREAYNEQFF.

The sample holds a few counts of this clonotype. This chain joins TRBV3-1 and TRBJ1-6; D is ambiguous. CDR1 and CDR2 (germline): LGHDT, YNNKEL (reference sequence). The V gene lost 1 base and the J gene lost 10 bases, with 5 bases spanning the gap. The CDR3 spans 12 residues. CDR3 sequence: CASSQGGSPLHF. The CDR3 DNA follows: TGTGCCAGCAGCCAAGGTGGCTCACCCCTCCACTTT.

The chain carries TRBV28 and TRBJ2-1; 11 positions match TRBD2. Germline V gene sequence: CDR1 MDHEN, CDR2 SYDVKM. The CDR3 totals 16 residues. V lost 7 bases and J lost 4; bases outside the gene matches: 9. The DNA for the CDR3 is TGTGCCAGCACTCTACAGGGACTAGCGGCATACAATGAGCAGTTCTTC. Its translation is CASTLQGLAAYNEQFF.

This clonotype came up a few times. This sequence joins TRBV27 and TRBJ2-7; 10 bases fit TRBD2. The length of the CDR3 is 14 residues. CDR1 is MNHEY and CDR2 is SMNVEV in the germline V gene (reference sequence). V shed 7 bases, J shed 3 bases, and the junction held 6 bases outside the gene matches. DNA for the CDR3: TGTGCCAGCACCCCCCTAGCGGGGGTCTACGAGCAGTACTTC. Translated, it gives CASTPLAGVYEQYF.

The gene calls are TRBV20-1 and TRBJ1-5; D not resolved. CDR1 and CDR2 (germline): DFQATT, SNEGSKA (reference sequence). Trimming cost V 3 bases and J 0 bases, with 9 bases left between them. The CDR3 is 14 residues long. The CDR3 bases are TGCAGTGCTAGCGAGGGATATAGCAATCAGCCCCAGCATTTT. Its translation is CSASEGYSNQPQHF.